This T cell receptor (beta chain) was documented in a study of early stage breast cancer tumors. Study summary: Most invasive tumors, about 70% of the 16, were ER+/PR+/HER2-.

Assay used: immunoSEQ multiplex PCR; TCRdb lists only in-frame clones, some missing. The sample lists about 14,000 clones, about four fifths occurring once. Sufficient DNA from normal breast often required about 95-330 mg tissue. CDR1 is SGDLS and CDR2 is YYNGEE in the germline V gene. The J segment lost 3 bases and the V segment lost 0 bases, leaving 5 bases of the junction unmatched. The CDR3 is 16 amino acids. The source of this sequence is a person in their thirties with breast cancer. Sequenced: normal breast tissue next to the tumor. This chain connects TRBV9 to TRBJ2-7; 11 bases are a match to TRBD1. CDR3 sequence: CASSVAGGTGGYEQYF. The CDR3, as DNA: TGTGCCAGCAGCGTAGCTGGTGGGACAGGGGGCTACGAGCAGTACTTC. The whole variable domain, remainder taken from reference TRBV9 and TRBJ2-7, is DSGVTQTPKHLITATGQRVTLRCSPRSGDLSVYWYQQSLDQGLQFLIQYYNGEERAKGNILERFSAQQFPDLHSELNLSSLELGDSALYFCASSVAGGTGGYEQYFGPGTRLTVT.